The clone carrying this TCR beta chain was seen many times. The sample comes from a study of tumor-infiltrating lymphocytes in primary liver carcinoma. The CDR3 has 14 residues. Germline values: CDR1 SGHNT, CDR2 YYREEE (reference sequence). V was cut by 1 base and J by 1 base, with 8 bases left in between. Synthesis of TCR beta cDNA was carried out from approximately 0.55 ug total RNA with a constant-region primer. Slightly modified ARM-PCR with three nested multiplex PCR rounds yielded TCR beta libraries. Primers for the first two PCR rounds were TRBV1-TRBV30 forward primers and a C-beta reverse primer (around 11 cycles per round). TCRdb processed the multiplex PCR reads anew with MiXCR; each CDR3 protein has one entry. The table includes roughly 120,000 distinct CDR3 sequences, around two thirds detected once. For each extraction, RNA and DNA were obtained together from approximately 20-30 mg of unsorted bulk tissue. No treatment had been given to the patients, who were chronically infected with HBV.

The chain combines TRBV5-4 with TRBJ2-5, with D hard to call. The TCR sequence derives from a woman aged 60-75 years with primary liver carcinoma and hepatitis B virus infection. Material for sequencing was tumor-adjacent normal liver tissue. CDR3 nucleotide sequence: TGTGCCAGCAGCTTGAATAGCCCCCAAGAGACCCAGTACTTC. Translating it yields CASSLNSPQETQYF.